Following are 10 T cell receptor beta chains from one sample sequenced in a study of identifying expanded T cells in peripheral blood. TCRdb's copy holds only in-frame clones and misses some; the assay was immunoSEQ multiplex PCR. The table includes some 120,000 clones, approximately 84% detected once. Source material: blood. Receptors originate from a person aged 18 to 75 in good health.

The rearrangement joins TRBV30 to TRBJ1-6, with 8 bases fitting TRBD1. The V gene end was trimmed by 5 bases and the J gene end by 11 bases; junction bases not matched to a gene: 11. Germline assignment: CDR1 GTSNPN and CDR2 SVGIG (reference sequence). This CDR3 has 14 amino acids. In DNA form, the CDR3 reads TGTGCCTGGGATACCGGGACAGGAGGAACACCCCTCCACTTT. The encoded protein is CAWDTGTGGTPLHF.

This clone was recorded once. V gene TRBV23-1 combines with J gene TRBJ1-5; possible D gene TRBD1, 6 bases. TRBV23-1 is assigned to the ORF class and has an uncertain function. The CDR3 has 15 amino acids. Trimming cost V 0 bases and J 7 bases, with 13 bases left between them. CDR3 nucleotide sequence: TGCGCCAGCAGTCAATCCGGGGGCGCAAGACAGCCCCAGCATTTT. As protein: CASSQSGGARQPQHF.

This chain joins TRBV2 and TRBJ1-2; a possible D gene is TRBD1 (5 bases). This CDR3 is 14 amino acids long. Germline lookup yields CDR1 SNHLY and CDR2 FYNNEI. Trimming cost V 2 bases and J 0 bases, with 7 bases left between them. This chain's CDR3 is CASSERGANYGYTF. For the CDR3, the DNA is TGTGCCAGCAGTGAAAGGGGAGCTAACTATGGCTACACCTTC.

V is TRBV7-9 and J is TRBJ1-5; D remains ambiguous. This CDR3 is 13 amino acids long. Trimming removed 3 bases from V and 3 bases from J, with 6 bases in between. The germline CDR1 and CDR2 sequences are SEHNR and FQNEAQ (reference sequence). In nucleotides, the CDR3 is TGTGCCAGCAGCTTTGGACCCAATCAGCCCCAGCATTTT. Protein sequence: CASSFGPNQPQHF.

The chain is built from TRBV7-6 and TRBJ2-7; D might be TRBD1 (6 bases). The CDR3 has 14 residues. V was cut by 0 bases and J by 1 base, with 7 bases left in between. The germline CDR1 and CDR2 sequences are SGHVS and FNYEAQ. CDR3 sequence reads: CASSLADRSYEQYF. CDR3 DNA: TGTGCCAGCAGCTTAGCAGACAGGTCCTACGAGCAGTACTTC.

The chain combines TRBV7-8 with TRBJ2-3; 7 positions agree with TRBD2. V lost 1 base and J lost 6; bases outside the gene matches: 16. Germline V CDR1 and CDR2: SGHVS, FQNEAQ. CDR3 size: 18 residues. The CDR3 coding sequence is TGTGCCAGCAGCTTAGGTTGGGGAGGGGCCCGAGAGGTGGATACGCAGTATTTT. This translates into CASSLGWGGAREVDTQYF.

The chain carries TRBV7-9 and TRBJ2-7; no clear D gene. With 1 base removed from V and 6 bases from J, the gap between germline ends came to 7 bases. CDR1 SEHNR and CDR2 FQNEAQ come from the germline V gene (reference sequence). This CDR3 region has 12 residues. CDR3 nucleotide sequence: TGTGCCAGCAGCTTAGAGACAATCGAGCAGTACTTC. Translation: CASSLETIEQYF.

The rearrangement joins TRBV7-2 to TRBJ2-3; D is possibly TRBD2 (7 bases). The CDR3 is 17 residues long. V lost 5 bases to trimming and J lost 0 bases, with 18 bases between them. CDR1 is SGHTA, CDR2 FQGNSA, per germline. The CDR3 region has the DNA TGTGCCAGCAGCCGAGAAGGACGGGGGGCAAGCACAGATACGCAGTATTTT. It is translated as CASSREGRGASTDTQYF.

This clone has more than one count but fewer than ten. The CDR3 region is CASSSNPGLAGYRRVGELFF. CDR3 nucleotide sequence: TGTGCCAGCAGCTCTAATCCGGGACTAGCGGGTTACCGGAGGGTCGGGGAGCTGTTTTTT. The chain is built from TRBV9 and TRBJ2-2, with 12 bases lining up with TRBD2. Germline V lookup: CDR1 SGDLS, CDR2 YYNGEE. The CDR3 spans 20 residues. Unmatched junction bases numbered 20, after V lost 4 bases and J lost 7 bases.

The rearrangement uses TRBV9 and TRBJ2-1; 9 positions match TRBD2. The CDR3 extends over 17 amino acids. V shed 0 bases, J shed 6 bases, and the junction held 10 bases outside the gene matches. Germline lookup yields CDR1 SGDLS and CDR2 YYNGEE. The CDR3 DNA follows: TGTGCCAGCAGCGTAGATCGAAGCGGGGGGCTTGGCAATGAGCAGTTCTTC. This gives the protein CASSVDRSGGLGNEQFF.